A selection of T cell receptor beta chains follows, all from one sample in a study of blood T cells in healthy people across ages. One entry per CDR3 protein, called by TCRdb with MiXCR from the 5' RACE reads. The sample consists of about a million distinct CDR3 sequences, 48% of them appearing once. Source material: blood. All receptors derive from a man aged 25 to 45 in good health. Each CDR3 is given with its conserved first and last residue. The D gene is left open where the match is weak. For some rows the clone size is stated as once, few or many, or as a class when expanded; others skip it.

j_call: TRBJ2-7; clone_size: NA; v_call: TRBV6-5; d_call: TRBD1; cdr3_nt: TGTGCCAGCAGTTACTCGAGGGACAGGGGTAACGAGCAGTACTTC; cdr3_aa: CASSYSRDRGNEQYF
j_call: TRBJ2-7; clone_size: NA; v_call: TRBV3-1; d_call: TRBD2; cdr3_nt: TGTGCCAGCAGCCAAGTCTTAGCGGGAATGTACGAGCAGTACTTC; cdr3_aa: CASSQVLAGMYEQYF
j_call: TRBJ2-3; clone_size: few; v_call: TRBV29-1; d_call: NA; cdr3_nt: TGCAGCGTTGAATTTGCGTTAGGCACAGATACGCAGTATTTT; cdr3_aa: CSVEFALGTDTQYF
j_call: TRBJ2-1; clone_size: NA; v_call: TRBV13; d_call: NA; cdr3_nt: TGTGCCAGCAGCTTAGCGGCCCCCAGCTCCTACAATGAGCAGTTCTTC; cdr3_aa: CASSLAAPSSYNEQFF
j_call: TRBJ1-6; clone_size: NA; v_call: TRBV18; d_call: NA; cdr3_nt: TGTGCCAGCTCACCACCGGGGGGCGTTTCACCCCTCCACTTT; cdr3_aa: CASSPPGGVSPLHF
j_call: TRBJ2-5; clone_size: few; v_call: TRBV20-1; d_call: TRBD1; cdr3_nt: TGCAGTGCCTCGACAGGGAGAGGGACCCAGTACTTC; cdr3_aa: CSASTGRGTQYF
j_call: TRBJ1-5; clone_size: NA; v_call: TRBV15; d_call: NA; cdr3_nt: TGTGCCACCAGCCCCACACTACTTCAGCCCCAGCATTTT; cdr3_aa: CATSPTLLQPQHF
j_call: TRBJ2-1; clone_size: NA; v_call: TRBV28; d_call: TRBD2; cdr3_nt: TGTGCCAGCAGCGGGACTACGGGTGACTACTACAATGAGCAGTTCTTC; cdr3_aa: CASSGTTGDYYNEQFF
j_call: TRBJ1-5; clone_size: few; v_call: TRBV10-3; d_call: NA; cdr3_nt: TGTGCCATCAGTGGGGCAGGGGACAATAGCAATCAGCCCCAGCATTTT; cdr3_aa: CAISGAGDNSNQPQHF
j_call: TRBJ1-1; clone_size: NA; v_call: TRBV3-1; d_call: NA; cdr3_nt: TGTGCCAGCAGCCGTCGCAAGGGCAAGGTCGGGCTTGAAGCTTTCTTT; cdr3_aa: CASSRRKGKVGLEAFF
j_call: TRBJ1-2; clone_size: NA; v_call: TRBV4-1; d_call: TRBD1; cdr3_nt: TGCGCCAGCAGCCAACCACAGGGGACGGGCTATGGCCACACCTTC; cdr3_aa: CASSQPQGTGYGHTF
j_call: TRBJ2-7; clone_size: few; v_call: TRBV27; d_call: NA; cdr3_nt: TGTGCCAGCAGCGCGCGGGACTGGGTGGGGGAGCAGTACTTC; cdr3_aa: CASSARDWVGEQYF
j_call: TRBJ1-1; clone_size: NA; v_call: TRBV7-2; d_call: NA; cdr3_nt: TGTGCCAGCAGCTTAGGCTTCAACACTGAAGCTTTCTTT; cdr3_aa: CASSLGFNTEAFF
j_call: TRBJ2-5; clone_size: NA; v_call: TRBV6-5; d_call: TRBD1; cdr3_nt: TGTGCCAGCAGTTACAGCTCAGGGGGTATGGAGACCCAGTACTTC; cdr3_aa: CASSYSSGGMETQYF
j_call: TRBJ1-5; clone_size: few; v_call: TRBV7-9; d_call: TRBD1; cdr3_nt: TGTGCCACCCGGACAGGGAGCAATCAGCCCCAGCATTTT; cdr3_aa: CATRTGSNQPQHF
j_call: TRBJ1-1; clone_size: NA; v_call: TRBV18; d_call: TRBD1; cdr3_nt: TGTGCCAGCTCACCGGACAGGGGGGGGAGCACTGAAGCTTTCTTT; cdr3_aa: CASSPDRGGSTEAFF
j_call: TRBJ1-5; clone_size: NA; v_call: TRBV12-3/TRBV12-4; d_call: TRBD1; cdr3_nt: TGTGCCAGCAGTTGGGGGACAGGGGTGAGCAATCAGCCCCAGCATTTT; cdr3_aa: CASSWGTGVSNQPQHF
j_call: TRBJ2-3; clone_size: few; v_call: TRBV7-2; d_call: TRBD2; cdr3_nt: TGTGCCAGCAGCTTAACGACGGGGGGATCCACAGATACGCAGTATTTT; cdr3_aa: CASSLTTGGSTDTQYF
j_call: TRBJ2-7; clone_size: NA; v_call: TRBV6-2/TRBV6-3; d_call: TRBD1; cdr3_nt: TGTGCCAGCACCAATCAAGGGGGCCGTGGGCCCATCTACGAGCAGTACTTC; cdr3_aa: CASTNQGGRGPIYEQYF
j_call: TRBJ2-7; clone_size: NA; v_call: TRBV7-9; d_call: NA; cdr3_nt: TGTGCCAGCAGCTTAGCGGAAGTGGCCTACGAGCAGTACTTC; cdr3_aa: CASSLAEVAYEQYF
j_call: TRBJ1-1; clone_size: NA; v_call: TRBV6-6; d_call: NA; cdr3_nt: TGTGCCAGCAGTTATCTATTCACTGAAGCTTTCTTT; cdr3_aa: CASSYLFTEAFF
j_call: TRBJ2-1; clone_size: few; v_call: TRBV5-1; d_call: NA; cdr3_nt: TGCGCCAGCACCGAGGAGGATGAGCAGTTCTTC; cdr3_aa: CASTEEDEQFF
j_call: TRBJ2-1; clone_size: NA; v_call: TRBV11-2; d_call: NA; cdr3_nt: TGTGCCAGCAGCTCCTCTCAGGGCCCCTCGGACAATGAGCAGTTCTTC; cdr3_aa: CASSSSQGPSDNEQFF